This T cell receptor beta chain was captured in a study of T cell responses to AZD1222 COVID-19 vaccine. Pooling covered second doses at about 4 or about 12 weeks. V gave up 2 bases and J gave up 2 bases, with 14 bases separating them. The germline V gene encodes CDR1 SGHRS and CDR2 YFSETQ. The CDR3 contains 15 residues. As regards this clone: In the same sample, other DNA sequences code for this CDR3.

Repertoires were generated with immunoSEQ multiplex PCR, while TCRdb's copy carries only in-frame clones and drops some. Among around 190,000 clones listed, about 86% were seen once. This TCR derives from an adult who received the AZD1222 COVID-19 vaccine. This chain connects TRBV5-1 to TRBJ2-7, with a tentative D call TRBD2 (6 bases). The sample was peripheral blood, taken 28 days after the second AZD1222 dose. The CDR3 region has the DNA TGCGCCAGCAGCTTCCTCCGGGACTCACCCTACGAGCAGTACTTC. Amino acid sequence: CASSFLRDSPYEQYF.